These 20 T cell receptor beta chains originate from one sample sequenced in a study of blood T cell repertoires in COVID-19 (dated by TCRdb to about 2020). Library construction relied on the immunoSEQ multiplex PCR assay. TCRdb took over this immuneACCESS table, retaining in-frame rearrangements with V and J assigned. Such tables are incomplete; in checked studies, under half of the missing clones stem from an unresolved V gene, and the remainder is unexplained. The sample table contains approximately 400,000 clones; only one count was recorded for around 90% of them. The top ten clones comprise about 1.1% of the sample. Sequenced material: PBMCs or T cells enriched from blood (not recorded which). These receptors came from a woman younger than 30 who had recovered from COVID-19.

The chain recombines TRBV19 with TRBJ1-4, with D unresolved. Germline V CDR1 and CDR2: LNHDA, SQIVND (reference sequence). Between the trimmed V and J ends, which lost 4 bases and 0 bases, there was a span of 9 bases. The CDR3 runs 15 residues. CDR3 nucleotides: TGTGCCAGTAGTACCCACGGTGCAACTAATGAAAAACTGTTTTTT. Its translation is CASSTHGATNEKLFF.

This clone was counted between two and nine times. This chain joins TRBV5-6 and TRBJ1-4, with D perhaps TRBD1 (5 bases). In germline, CDR1 is SGHDT, CDR2 YYEEEE. V dropped 5 bases and J dropped 11 bases, with 16 bases sitting between them. The CDR3 consists of 13 residues. Written as DNA, the CDR3 is TGTGCCAGCAGAAGGGAATTTAAGGGGAAACTGTTTTTT. Translation gives CASRREFKGKLFF.

This chain joins TRBV2 and TRBJ1-5, with TRBD1 as a possible D gene (6 bases). Trimming took off 6 bases at V and 1 base at J, with 16 bases between the two ends. This CDR3 has 16 amino acids. Germline CDR1 SNHLY, CDR2 FYNNEI. DNA for the CDR3: TGTGCCAGCAGAACTGGGGGGGCTTGGAGCAATCAGCCCCAGCATTTT. It encodes CASRTGGAWSNQPQHF.

This chain connects TRBV5-1 to TRBJ1-6, with a possible D match to TRBD1 (6 bases). Trimming took off 0 bases at V and 7 bases at J, with 11 bases between the two ends. The germline CDR1 and CDR2 sequences are SGHRS and YFSETQ. The CDR3 runs to 15 residues. This CDR3 reads CASSLAGTWNSPLHF. The DNA for the CDR3 is TGCGCCAGCAGCTTGGCCGGGACATGGAATTCACCCCTCCACTTT.

The CDR3 region is CALGLAAAYEQYF. The CDR3 DNA reads as TGTGCCTTAGGACTAGCGGCGGCTTACGAGCAGTACTTC. This sequence joins TRBV30 and TRBJ2-7, with TRBD2 matching 10 bases. V dropped 7 bases and J dropped 4; count of bases not matched to a gene: 7. From germline, CDR1 is GTSNPN and CDR2 SVGIG (reference sequence). The CDR3 is 13 residues long.

The V gene is TRBV28, the J gene TRBJ2-7; no clear D. The CDR3 is made up of 15 amino acids. Germline CDR1 MDHEN, CDR2 SYDVKM. V was pared by 6 bases and J by 2 bases, with 17 bases between. CDR3 amino acids: CASSFRHLITYEQYF. The CDR3, as DNA: TGTGCCAGCAGCTTCAGACACCTGATTACCTACGAGCAGTACTTC.

This clone was picked up one time. The chain has TRBV28 and TRBJ1-1; TRBD1 aligns across 7 bases. V was pared by 4 bases and J by 7 bases, with 9 bases of the junction left unmatched. Germline CDR1 and CDR2: MDHEN and SYDVKM. CDR3 size: 14 residues. The CDR3 nucleotides are TGTGCCAGCAGTTATAAGGGACAGTCGTTTGAAGCTTTCTTT. This sequence encodes CASSYKGQSFEAFF.

As concerns this clone: The junction departs from the called germline gene at one end, perhaps through a read error. The chain links TRBV6-2 or TRBV6-3 to TRBJ2-2, with D perhaps matching TRBD2 (6 bases). The CDR3 runs to 13 residues. Germline-derived CDR1 and CDR2 are MNHEY and SVGEGT. The chain's CDR3 is CAGSGLDTGELFF. CDR3 nucleotides: TGTGCCGGCAGCGGGCTGGACACCGGGGAGCTGTTTTTT.

This chain joins TRBV2 and TRBJ2-2, with D tentatively TRBD2 (7 bases). Trimming took off 3 bases at V and 0 bases at J, with 11 bases between the two ends. Germline CDR1 and CDR2: SNHLY and FYNNEI. There are 16 residues in the CDR3. The CDR3, as DNA: TGTGCCAGCAGTGAGTGGGGGGGCGCGAACACCGGGGAGCTGTTTTTT. It is translated as CASSEWGGANTGELFF.

The chain combines TRBV7-9 with TRBJ1-4, with 8 bases fitting TRBD1. With 3 bases clipped from V and 4 bases from J, the junction kept 1 base outside the gene matches. This CDR3 is 14 amino acids long. The germline V gene encodes CDR1 SEHNR and CDR2 FQNEAQ (reference sequence). CDR3 sequence reads: CASSFGQGNEKLFF. DNA for the CDR3: TGTGCCAGCAGCTTCGGACAGGGTAATGAAAAACTGTTTTTT.

The rearrangement joins TRBV7-9 to TRBJ1-5; a possible D gene is TRBD1 (6 bases). V lost 5 bases and J lost 6, with 17 bases in between. The germline gives CDR1 SEHNR, CDR2 FQNEAQ (reference sequence). The CDR3 length is 15 residues. The CDR3 is CASSPGAGGTQPQHF. CDR3 DNA: TGTGCCAGCAGCCCAGGGGCGGGGGGCACTCAGCCCCAGCATTTT.

The chain uses TRBV24-1 and TRBJ2-1; tentative D call: TRBD1 (6 bases). The CDR3 is 16 residues long. Trimming pared 1 base from V and 1 base from J, leaving 10 bases between. Germline V gives CDR1 KGHDR, CDR2 SFDVKD. CDR3 loop: CATSDLMGTSYNEQFF. As DNA, the CDR3 is TGTGCCACCAGTGATTTAATGGGGACATCCTACAATGAGCAGTTCTTC.

A remark on this clone: This may stem from a read error, because a much larger clone lies one nucleotide away. V gene TRBV7-3 combines with J gene TRBJ2-2; TRBD1 matches 11 bases. The germline V gene encodes CDR1 SGHTA and CDR2 FQGTGA. With V trimmed by 5 bases and J by 6 bases, 2 bases remained unmatched. This CDR3 is built from 14 residues. The CDR3 region has the DNA TGTGCCAGCAGCCCGGGACAGGGGGCCGGGGAGCTGTTTTTT. This sequence encodes CASSPGQGAGELFF. The full variable domain, in which reference TRBV7-3 and TRBJ2-2 provide the parts outside the CDR3, is GAGVSQTPSNKVTEKGKYVELRCDPISGHTALYWYRQSLGQGPEFLIYFQGTGAADDSGLPNDRFFAVRPEGSVSTLKIQRTERGDSAVYLCASSPGQGAGELFFGEGSRLTVL.

A remark on this clone: One junction end disagrees with the germline gene, perhaps due to a read error. The chain carries TRBV7-7 and TRBJ2-5, with 13 bases lining up with TRBD2. Germline values: CDR1 SSHAT, CDR2 FNYEAQ (reference sequence). The CDR3 runs 15 residues. The CDR3 region has the DNA TGTGCTAGCAGCCGGACTAGCGGGGGTCAAGAGACCCAGTACTTC. Amino acid sequence: CASSRTSGGQETQYF. Using reference TRBV7-7 and TRBJ2-5 for the parts outside the CDR3, the full variable domain is GAGVSQSPRYKVTKRGQDVTLRCDPISSHATLYWYQQALGQGPEFLTYFNYEAQPDKSGLPSDRFSAERPEGSISTLTIQRTEQRDSAMYRCASSRTSGGQETQYFGPGTRLLVL.

V usage is TRBV9 and J usage is TRBJ1-1; a weak D match, TRBD1 (5 bases). The V end was cut by 4 bases, the J end by 4 bases, with 11 bases between. CDR1 is SGDLS, CDR2 YYNGEE, per germline. CDR3 length: 13 amino acids. This CDR3 reads CASSRTGGTEAFF. CDR3 sequence (DNA): TGTGCCAGCAGCCGGACGGGGGGCACTGAAGCTTTCTTT. The variable domain in full, completed from reference TRBV9 and TRBJ1-1, reads DSGVTQTPKHLITATGQRVTLRCSPRSGDLSVYWYQQSLDQGLQFLIQYYNGEERAKGNILERFSAQQFPDLHSELNLSSLELGDSALYFCASSRTGGTEAFFGQGTRLTVV.

This chain links TRBV30 with TRBJ1-4; a weak D match, TRBD1 (5 bases). The CDR3 is made up of 14 amino acids. Germline assignment: CDR1 GTSNPN and CDR2 SVGIG (reference sequence). The V end was cut by 3 bases, the J end by 8 bases, with 16 bases between. CDR3 sequence: CAWRGGFGREKLFF. CDR3 bases: TGTGCCTGGAGGGGGGGATTTGGTCGGGAAAAACTGTTTTTT.

V is TRBV6-2 or TRBV6-3 and J is TRBJ2-1, with TRBD2 matching 10 bases. Germline CDR1 MNHEY, CDR2 SVGEGT. There are 16 residues in the CDR3. The V and J ends lost 2 bases and 7 bases, in that order; junction bases with no gene match: 8. CDR3 nucleotide sequence: TGTGCCAGCAGTTACATAGCGGGGGGTATGGGAAATGAGCAGTTCTTC. Translated, it gives CASSYIAGGMGNEQFF.

The chain combines TRBV2 with TRBJ2-3, with TRBD1 matching over 9 bases. From germline, CDR1 is SNHLY and CDR2 FYNNEI. This CDR3 region has 16 residues. Germline trimming cut 3 bases from V and 5 bases from J; bases unmatched to any gene: 9. The CDR3 spells CASSDSSGQGEDTQYF. The CDR3, as DNA: TGTGCCAGCAGTGATTCTTCGGGACAGGGTGAAGATACGCAGTATTTT.

The J gene is TRBJ2-3, the V gene TRBV27; D possibly corresponds to TRBD1 (6 bases). Germline CDR1 is MNHEY and CDR2 is SMNVEV (reference sequence). V lost 6 bases, J lost 0 bases, and 16 bases lay in between. This CDR3 spans 16 amino acids. CDR3 loop: CASRQNTGSSTDTQYF. The DNA of the CDR3 is TGTGCCAGCAGACAGAACACAGGGTCTAGCACAGATACGCAGTATTTT.

The chain has TRBV30 and TRBJ2-5, with D perhaps TRBD2 (6 bases). Germline lookup yields CDR1 GTSNPN and CDR2 SVGIG (reference sequence). This CDR3 region has 12 residues. The V gene lost 3 bases and the J gene lost 6 bases, with 11 bases spanning the gap. The CDR3 loop is CAWREGMKTQYF. CDR3 sequence (DNA): TGTGCCTGGAGGGAGGGTATGAAGACCCAGTACTTC.